What follows describes a single T cell receptor beta chain. In this sample, this clonotype turned up many times. What antigen it recognizes has not been identified. Base qualities are missing; no much larger clone stands one base away. The germline V gene sets CDR1 to MDHEN and CDR2 to SYDVKM. V ends up 7 bases short and J 2 bases short, with an unmatched junction base count of 7. Including the terminal cysteine and phenylalanine, the CDR3 comprises 15 residues. This entry keeps only the CDR3 DNA: 45 bases, framed from base 1. Instrument used: Illumina HiSeq 1500. The public reads were reanalyzed by TCRdb: fastp trimming at Q25, MiXCR alignment, in-frame beta chains only. Rows with a matching CDR3 protein are joined into one entry that keeps the most common DNA and genes. This sample holds roughly 500,000 distinct CDR3 sequences; approximately 17% were observed only once. 24% of the sample lies in the top ten.

This record belongs to a study of T cell repertoires in cytomegalovirus infection (dated by TCRdb to between 2017 and 2020). For context, the study as a whole: Because public TCR beta signatures pointed to carriage of CMV infection together with the matching HLA type, the HLA type of each donor mattered for the analysis.

Beyond this particular receptor, the publication reports: The ex vivo response was dominated by HLA-C-restricted CMV-specific TCR beta clonotypes, which also provided the single most frequent clonotype in two of eight donors. Carriers of CMV infection plus the relevant HLA type were discriminated by the cumulative frequency of public TCR beta family members in the study cohort and in an independent approximately 360-donor cohort.

Sequencing was done on a sample of CD8+ T cells from PBMCs. The source of this sequence is a human donor in good health (CMV status not recorded). Some clones in this sample may be carry-over from other donors' samples. This chain is built from TRBV28 and TRBJ2-3, and 9 bases in between align with TRBD2. The sequenced DNA: TGTGCCAGCACCCATAGCGGGAGCCTCACAGATACGCAGTATTTT. This yields the protein CASTHSGSLTDTQYF.